This TCR beta chain originates from a study of PD-1 blockade in mismatch repair-deficient tumors. The overall study: Patients had about a dozen mismatch repair-deficient cancer types, all previously treated and progressing. Overall study findings and caveats: Tumor-resident clones, often undetectable pretreatment in blood, expanded then contracted after pembrolizumab.

All patients were mismatch repair deficient, assessed by either PCR or immunohistochemistry. A few pembrolizumab responders had their TCRs sequenced. The CDR3 is made up of 14 amino acids. The germline V gene has CDR1 GTSNPN and CDR2 SVGIG (reference sequence). With 2 bases removed from V and 2 bases from J, the gap between germline ends came to 11 bases. Profiled with immunoSEQ multiplex PCR; TCRdb holds only in-frame clones, not every one. In the table there are about 40,000 clones, around 83% of which are singletons. In the case of this clone: Antigen unknown.

J is TRBJ2-3 and V is TRBV30; the D is unclear. The TCR sequence derives from an adult with mismatch repair-deficient cancer. The sequencing here drew on peripheral blood, taken roughly 75 weeks after starting pembrolizumab. CDR3 in amino acids: CAWSRDLSTDTQYF. The CDR3 DNA reads as TGTGCCTGGAGTAGAGATCTCTCCACAGATACGCAGTATTTT.